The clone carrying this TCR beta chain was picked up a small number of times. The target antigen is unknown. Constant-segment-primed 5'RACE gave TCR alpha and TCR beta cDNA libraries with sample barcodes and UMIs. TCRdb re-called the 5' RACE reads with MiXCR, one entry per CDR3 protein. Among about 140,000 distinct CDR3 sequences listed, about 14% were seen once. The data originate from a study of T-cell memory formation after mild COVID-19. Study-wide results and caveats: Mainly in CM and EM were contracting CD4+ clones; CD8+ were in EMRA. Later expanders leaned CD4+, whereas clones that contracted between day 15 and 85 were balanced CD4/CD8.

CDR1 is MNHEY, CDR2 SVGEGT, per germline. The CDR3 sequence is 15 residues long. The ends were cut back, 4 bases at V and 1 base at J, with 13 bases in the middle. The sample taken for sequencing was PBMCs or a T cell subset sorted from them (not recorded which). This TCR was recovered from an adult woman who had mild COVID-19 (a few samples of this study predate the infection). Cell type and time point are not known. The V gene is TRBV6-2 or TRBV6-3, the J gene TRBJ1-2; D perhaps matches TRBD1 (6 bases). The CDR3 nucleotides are TGTGCCAGCAGTTCTTACAGGGAGAGTAACTATGGCTACACCTTC. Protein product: CASSSYRESNYGYTF.